What follows is one T cell receptor beta chain and its context. Its antigen is currently unknown. The junction and the germline gene differ at one end; a read error may be behind it. This specimen belongs to a study of lymphopenia after photon versus proton radiotherapy. Using immunoSEQ multiplex PCR, the repertoire was profiled, and TCRdb retains in-frame clones only, with some absent. The sample includes roughly 40,000 clones, 86% of them seen just once. Broader study findings: Oligoclonal CD8+ Temra expansion after nadir drove photon patients' diversity drop. Only patients who died were analyzed for survival; proton advantage is unproven. Post-nadir TCR diversity decline inversely tracked overall survival among those who died.

The sample consisted of peripheral blood, taken from a patient treated with proton-based radiotherapy. This clonotype was sampled from a woman between 65 and 79 years old with pancreatic cancer. Some clones in this sample may be carry-over from other donors' samples.

CDR3 region: CASSVDPARSKYGYTF. As DNA, the CDR3 is TGTGCCAGCAGCGTAGACCCAGCCCGGTCTAAGTATGGCTACACCTTC. The chain couples TRBV9 to TRBJ1-2; unclear D gene. The CDR3 is 16 amino acids. Germline CDR1 and CDR2: SGDLS and YYNGEE.